Reported below is one TCR beta chain. Its antigen remains unidentified. This sample stems from a study of blood T cells in healthy people across ages. CDR1 MNHEY and CDR2 SVGEGT come from the germline V gene. The CDR3 is made up of 22 amino acids. Study results and caveats: Estimates of total diversity, which came from one million sequenced T cells, were considered to be underestimates. Donors of long life had a larger count of naive CD4+ cells and greater diversity than aged donors.

A J-beta primer mix and a sample-barcoded 5' primer were used in a second PCR of about 7 to 12 cycles. Unique molecular identifiers of 12 random nucleotides labeled each cDNA. Every individual sample yielded 2.5 million or more paired-end reads (each containing CDR3). One entry per CDR3 protein results from TCRdb running MiXCR on the 5' RACE reads. The sample has 1.5 million to 2 million distinct CDR3 sequences; about 39% are singletons. This sequence originates from a human donor in good health. The V and J genes are TRBV6-2 or TRBV6-3 and TRBJ2-7, with D possibly being TRBD2 (5 bases). The end of the DNA is better explained by TRBJ2-4, so the J call may be wrong. Sequencing was carried out using blood. CDR3 coding DNA: TGTGCCAGCAGTTACCTTCTCCCGGAGGCGAGGGTAAATTTCGTAGCCAAAAACATTCAGTACTTC. Protein product: CASSYLLPEARVNFVAKNIQYF.